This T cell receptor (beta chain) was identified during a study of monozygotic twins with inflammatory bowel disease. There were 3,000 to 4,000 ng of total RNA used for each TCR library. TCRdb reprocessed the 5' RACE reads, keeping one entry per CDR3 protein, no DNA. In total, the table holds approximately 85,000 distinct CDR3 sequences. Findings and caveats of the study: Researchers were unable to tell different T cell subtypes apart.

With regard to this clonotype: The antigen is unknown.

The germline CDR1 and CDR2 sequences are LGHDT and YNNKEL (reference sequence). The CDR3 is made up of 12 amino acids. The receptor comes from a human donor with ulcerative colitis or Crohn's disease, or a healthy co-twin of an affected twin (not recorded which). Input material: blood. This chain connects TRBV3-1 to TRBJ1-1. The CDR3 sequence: CASSQPHTEAFF.